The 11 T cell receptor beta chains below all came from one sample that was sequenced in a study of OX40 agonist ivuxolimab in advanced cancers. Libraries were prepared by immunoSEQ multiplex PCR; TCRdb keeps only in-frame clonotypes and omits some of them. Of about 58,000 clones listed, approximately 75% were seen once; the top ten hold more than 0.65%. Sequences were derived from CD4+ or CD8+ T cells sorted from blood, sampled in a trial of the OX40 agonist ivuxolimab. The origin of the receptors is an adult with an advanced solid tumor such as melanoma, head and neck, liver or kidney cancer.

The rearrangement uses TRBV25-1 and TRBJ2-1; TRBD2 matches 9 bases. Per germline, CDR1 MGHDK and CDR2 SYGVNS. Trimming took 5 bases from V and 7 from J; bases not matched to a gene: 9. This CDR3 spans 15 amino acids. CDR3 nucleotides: TGTGCCAGCAGTCCGGATAGCGGGGGCTTAAATGAGCAGTTCTTC. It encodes CASSPDSGGLNEQFF.

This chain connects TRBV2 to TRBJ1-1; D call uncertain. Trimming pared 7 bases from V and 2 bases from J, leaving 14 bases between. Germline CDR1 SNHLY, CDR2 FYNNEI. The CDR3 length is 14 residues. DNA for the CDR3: TGTGCCAGCACCAGAAGGGAGGGAAACACTGAAGCTTTCTTT. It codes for CASTRREGNTEAFF.

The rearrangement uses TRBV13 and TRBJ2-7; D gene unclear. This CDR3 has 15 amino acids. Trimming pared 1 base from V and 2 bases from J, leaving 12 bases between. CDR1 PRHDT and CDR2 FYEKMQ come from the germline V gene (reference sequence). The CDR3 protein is CASSLVRAPTYEQYF. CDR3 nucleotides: TGTGCCAGCAGCTTAGTACGGGCCCCTACCTACGAGCAGTACTTC. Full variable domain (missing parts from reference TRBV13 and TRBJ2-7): AAGVIQSPRHLIKEKRETATLKCYPIPRHDTVYWYQQGPGQDPQFLISFYEKMQSDKGSIPDRFSAQQFSDYHSELNMSSLELGDSALYFCASSLVRAPTYEQYFGPGTRLTVT.

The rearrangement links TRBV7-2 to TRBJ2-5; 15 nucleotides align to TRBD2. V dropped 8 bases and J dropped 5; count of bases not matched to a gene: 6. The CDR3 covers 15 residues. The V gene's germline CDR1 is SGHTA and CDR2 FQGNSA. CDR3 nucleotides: TGTGCCAGCCTAGGACTAGCGGGGGGGACGGAGACCCAGTACTTC. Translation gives CASLGLAGGTETQYF.

The CDR3 loop is CASSSTASGGASYNEQFF. The CDR3 DNA reads as TGTGCCAGCAGCTCGACGGCTAGCGGGGGGGCGTCCTACAATGAGCAGTTCTTC. The V and J genes are TRBV11-3 and TRBJ2-1, with 12 bases identical to TRBD2. V trimming: 4 bases; J trimming: 1 base; junction bases outside the gene matches: 8. The CDR3 runs 18 residues. The germline V gene encodes CDR1 SGHNT and CDR2 YENEEA.

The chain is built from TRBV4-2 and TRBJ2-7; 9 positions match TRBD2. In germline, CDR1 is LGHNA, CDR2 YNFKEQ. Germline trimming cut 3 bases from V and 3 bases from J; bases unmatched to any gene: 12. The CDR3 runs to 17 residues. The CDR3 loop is CASSHRGGGGAIYEQYF. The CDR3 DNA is TGTGCCAGCAGCCATCGCGGTGGCGGGGGGGCCATCTACGAGCAGTACTTC.

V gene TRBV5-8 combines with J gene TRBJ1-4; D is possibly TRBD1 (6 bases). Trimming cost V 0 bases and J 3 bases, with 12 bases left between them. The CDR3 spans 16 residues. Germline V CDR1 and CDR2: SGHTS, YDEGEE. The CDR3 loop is CASSLAGPGANEKLFF. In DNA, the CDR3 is TGTGCCAGCAGCTTGGCCGGGCCAGGGGCTAATGAAAAACTGTTTTTT.

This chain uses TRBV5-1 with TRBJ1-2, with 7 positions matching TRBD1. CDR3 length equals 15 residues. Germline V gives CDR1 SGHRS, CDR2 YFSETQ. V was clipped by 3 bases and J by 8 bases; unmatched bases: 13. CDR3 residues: CASSSGGVGGVGYTF. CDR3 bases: TGCGCCAGCAGCTCCGGAGGGGTAGGGGGCGTAGGCTACACCTTC.

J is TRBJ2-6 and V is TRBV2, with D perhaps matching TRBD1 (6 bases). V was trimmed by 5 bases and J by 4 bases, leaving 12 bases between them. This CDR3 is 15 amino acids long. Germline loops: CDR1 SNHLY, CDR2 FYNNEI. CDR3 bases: TGTGCCAGCAGTAAACAGGGCAACGGGGCCAACGTCCTGACTTTC. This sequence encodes CASSKQGNGANVLTF.

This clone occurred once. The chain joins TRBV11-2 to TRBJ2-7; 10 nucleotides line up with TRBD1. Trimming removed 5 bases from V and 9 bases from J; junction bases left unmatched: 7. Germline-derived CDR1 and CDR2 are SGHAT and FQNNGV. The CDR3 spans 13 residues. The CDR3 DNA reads TGTGCCAGCAGCCTAGGACAGGGGGATCCGCAGTACTTC. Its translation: CASSLGQGDPQYF.

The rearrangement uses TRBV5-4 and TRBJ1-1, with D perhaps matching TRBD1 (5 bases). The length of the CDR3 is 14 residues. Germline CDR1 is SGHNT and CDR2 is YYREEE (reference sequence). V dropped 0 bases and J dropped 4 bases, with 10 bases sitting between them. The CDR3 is CASSLDIQGTEAFF. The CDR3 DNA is TGTGCCAGCAGCTTGGATATTCAGGGCACTGAAGCTTTCTTT.